This T cell receptor (beta chain) is from a study of cytomegalovirus exposure and HLA in healthy donors. General observations from the study: The study listed approximately 160 cytomegalovirus-associated TCR beta chains. Subsequent analysis revealed that first-cohort TCR clusters tended to co-occur in the 110 or so validation repertoires.

In the case of this clone: Its antigen is undetermined.

TCRdb keeps only in-frame clones here, not all; method: immunoSEQ multiplex PCR. Among more than 95,000 clones listed, around nine tenths were seen once. The clonotype originates from a man younger than 35 in good health and CMV-seropositive. Input material: PBMCs.

CDR3 sequence (DNA): TGTGCCAGCAGTAGCGGGGGTTCTAGGTACGAGCAGTACTTC. Translated: CASSSGGSRYEQYF. The chain joins TRBV6-1 to TRBJ2-7; 8 bases map to TRBD2. CDR3 length: 14 amino acids. CDR1 is MNHNS, CDR2 SASEGT, per germline. After removal of 5 bases from V and 4 bases from J, the junction contained 7 bases not matched to a gene.